This T cell receptor beta chain comes out of a study of shared clonotypes between healthy human individuals. The study, taken as a whole, reports: Naive subsets usually exceeded memory subsets in estimated richness.

The method was immunoSEQ multiplex PCR; TCRdb's version includes in-frame clones alone and lacks a portion of them. The repertoire consists of 750,000 to 1,000,000 clones, with approximately 92% occurring once and the leading ten covering less than 25%. CD8 cells regarded as naive lacked CD45RO, were positively chosen for CCR7, and omitted terminally differentiated effector memory CD45RA+ cells. This CDR3 region has 13 residues. V was shortened by 7 bases and J by 7 bases, with 14 bases between the two germline ends. CDR1 is MNHNY, CDR2 SVGAGI, per germline (reference sequence). About this clone itself: What it recognizes is unknown.

What was sequenced was naive CD8+ T cells sorted from blood. The clonotype originates from a man in his thirties or forties in good health. The chain is built from TRBV6-6 and TRBJ1-5; D unresolved. The CDR3 DNA reads as TGTGCCAGCACTGTCGGACCAGACCAGCCCCAGCATTTT. It yields the protein CASTVGPDQPQHF.